Given below is one T cell receptor (beta chain) in context. TCRdb reprocessed the 5' RACE reads with MiXCR, giving one entry per CDR3 protein. The sample consists of tens of thousands of distinct CDR3 sequences, about 15% of them appearing once. This record comes from a study of early T cells in non-severe SARS-CoV-2 infection. This CDR3 contains 14 residues. V was shortened by 0 bases and J by 1 base, with 6 bases between the two germline ends. Germline CDR1 LNHNV, CDR2 YYDKDF (reference sequence). The TCR sequence derives from an adult who was a healthcare worker with PCR-confirmed SARS-CoV-2 infection or an uninfected control (not recorded which). The chain has TRBV15 and TRBJ1-1; unclear D gene. The material sequenced was whole blood, taken at baseline. The CDR3 DNA reads TGTGCCACCAGCAGAGATACAGAGAACACTGAAGCTTTCTTT. Translation: CATSRDTENTEAFF. The variable domain in full, with the rest retrieved from reference TRBV15 and TRBJ1-1, is DAMVIQNPRYQVTQFGKPVTLSCSQTLNHNVMYWYQQKSSQAPKLLFHYYDKDFNNEADTPDNFQSRRPNTSFCFLDIRSPGLGDTAMYLCATSRDTENTEAFFGQGTRLTVV.